The present entry profiles one T cell receptor (beta chain) with its context. The data are from a study of blood T cell repertoires in COVID-19. Overall study context: Acute-phase and convalescent COVID-19 samples originated in the United States, Italy and Spain.

The participants were between about 18 and 95 years old and came from under 25 US areas. Participant-given clinical history determined each cohort assignment. Before they entered the study, exposed participants had met a COVID-19 case within 2 weeks. V dropped 5 bases and J dropped 4 bases, with 18 bases sitting between them. From germline, CDR1 is SGHTA and CDR2 FQGTGA. The CDR3 consists of 16 residues. The assay was immunoSEQ multiplex PCR, and TCRdb's table has in-frame clones only and misses some. The sample consists of over 130,000 clones, about 84% of them appearing once. Input material: PBMCs or T cells enriched from blood (not recorded which). The J gene is TRBJ1-5, the V gene TRBV7-3; D might be TRBD1 (5 bases). This clonotype was obtained from a young woman who had been exposed to COVID-19. CDR3 nucleotides: TGTGCCAGCAGCCTTGTCCTCGGGGGGTGGAATCAGCCCCAGCATTTT. This codes for CASSLVLGGWNQPQHF.